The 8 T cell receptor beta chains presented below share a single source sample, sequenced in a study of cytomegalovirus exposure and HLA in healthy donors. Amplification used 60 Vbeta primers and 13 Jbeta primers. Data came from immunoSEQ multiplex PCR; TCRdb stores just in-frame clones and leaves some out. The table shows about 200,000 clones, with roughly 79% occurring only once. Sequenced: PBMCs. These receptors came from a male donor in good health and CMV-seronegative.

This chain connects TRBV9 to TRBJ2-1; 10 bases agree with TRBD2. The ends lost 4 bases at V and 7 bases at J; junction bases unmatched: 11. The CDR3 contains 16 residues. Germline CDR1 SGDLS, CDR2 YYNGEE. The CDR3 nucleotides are TGTGCCAGCAGCCACGGTGGGACTAGCGTGTGGAATGAGCAGTTCTTC. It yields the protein CASSHGGTSVWNEQFF.

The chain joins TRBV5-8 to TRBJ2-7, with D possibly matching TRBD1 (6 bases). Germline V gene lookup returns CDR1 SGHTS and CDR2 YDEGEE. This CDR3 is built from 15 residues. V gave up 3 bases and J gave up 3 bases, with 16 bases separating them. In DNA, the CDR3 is TGTGCCAGCAGCTACTTACAGGGCATACGCTACGAGCAGTACTTC. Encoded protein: CASSYLQGIRYEQYF.

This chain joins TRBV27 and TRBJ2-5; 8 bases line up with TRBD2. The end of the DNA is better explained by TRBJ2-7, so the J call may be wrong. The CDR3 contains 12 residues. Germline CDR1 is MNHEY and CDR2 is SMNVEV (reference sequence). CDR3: CASSSGGYEQYF. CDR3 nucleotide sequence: TGTGCCAGCAGTTCGGGGGGGTACGAGCAGTACTTC.

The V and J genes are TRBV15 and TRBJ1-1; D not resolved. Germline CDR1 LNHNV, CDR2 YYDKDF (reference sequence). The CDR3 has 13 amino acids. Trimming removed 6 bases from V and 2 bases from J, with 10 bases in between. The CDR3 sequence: CATRETVNTEAFF. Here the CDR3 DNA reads TGTGCCACCAGGGAGACGGTTAACACTGAAGCTTTCTTT. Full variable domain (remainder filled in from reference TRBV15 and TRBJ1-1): DAMVIQNPRYQVTQFGKPVTLSCSQTLNHNVMYWYQQKSSQAPKLLFHYYDKDFNNEADTPDNFQSRRPNTSFCFLDIRSPGLGDTAMYLCATRETVNTEAFFGQGTRLTVV.

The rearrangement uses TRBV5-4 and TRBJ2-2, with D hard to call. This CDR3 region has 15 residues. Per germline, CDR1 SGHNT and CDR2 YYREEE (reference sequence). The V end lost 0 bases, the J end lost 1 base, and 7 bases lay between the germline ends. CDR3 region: CASSLATENTGELFF. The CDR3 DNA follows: TGTGCCAGCAGCTTGGCCACAGAGAACACCGGGGAGCTGTTTTTT.

CDR3: CASSDRESTDTQYF. The CDR3 DNA follows: TGTGCCAGCAGCGATCGAGAAAGCACAGATACGCAGTATTTT. The chain employs TRBV7-2 and TRBJ2-3; D remains unclear. Germline CDR1 reads SGHTA; CDR2 reads FQGNSA. The CDR3 runs to 14 residues. V lost 5 bases and J 0 bases, leaving 9 bases between the germline ends. Drawing the rest from reference TRBV7-2 and TRBJ2-3, the complete variable domain is GAGVSQSPSNKVTEKGKDVELRCDPISGHTALYWYRQSLGQGLEFLIYFQGNSAPDKSGLPSDRFSAERTGGSVSTLTIQRTQQEDSAVYLCASSDRESTDTQYFGPGTRLTVL.

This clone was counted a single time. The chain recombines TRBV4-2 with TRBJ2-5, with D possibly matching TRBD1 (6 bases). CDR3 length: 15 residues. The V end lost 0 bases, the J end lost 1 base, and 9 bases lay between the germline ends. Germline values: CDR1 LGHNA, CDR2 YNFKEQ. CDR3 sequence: CASSQEWGPQETQYF. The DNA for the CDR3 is TGTGCCAGCAGCCAAGAGTGGGGGCCCCAAGAGACCCAGTACTTC.

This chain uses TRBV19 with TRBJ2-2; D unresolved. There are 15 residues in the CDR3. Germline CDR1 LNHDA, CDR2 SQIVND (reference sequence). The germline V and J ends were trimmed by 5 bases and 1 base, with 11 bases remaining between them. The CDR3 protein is CASSLTPLNTGELFF. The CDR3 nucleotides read TGTGCCAGTAGTCTTACACCCCTGAACACCGGGGAGCTGTTTTTT.